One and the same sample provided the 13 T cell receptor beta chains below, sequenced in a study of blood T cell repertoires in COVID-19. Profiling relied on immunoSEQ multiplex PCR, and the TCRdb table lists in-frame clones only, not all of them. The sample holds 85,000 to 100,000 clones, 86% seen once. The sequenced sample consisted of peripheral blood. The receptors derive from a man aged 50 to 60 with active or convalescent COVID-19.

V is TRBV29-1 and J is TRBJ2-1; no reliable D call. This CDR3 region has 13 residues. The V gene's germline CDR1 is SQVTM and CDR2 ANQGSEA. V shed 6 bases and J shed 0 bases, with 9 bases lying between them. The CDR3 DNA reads TGCAGCGTCAGTCCTGCCTCCTACAATGAGCAGTTCTTC. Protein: CSVSPASYNEQFF.

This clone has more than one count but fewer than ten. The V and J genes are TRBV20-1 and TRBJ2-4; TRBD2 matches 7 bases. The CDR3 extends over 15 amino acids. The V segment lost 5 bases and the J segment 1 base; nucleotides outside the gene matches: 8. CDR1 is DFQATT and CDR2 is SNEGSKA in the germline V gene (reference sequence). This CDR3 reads CSAGAGEGAKNIQYF. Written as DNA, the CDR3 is TGCAGTGCTGGTGCCGGGGAGGGGGCCAAAAACATTCAGTACTTC.

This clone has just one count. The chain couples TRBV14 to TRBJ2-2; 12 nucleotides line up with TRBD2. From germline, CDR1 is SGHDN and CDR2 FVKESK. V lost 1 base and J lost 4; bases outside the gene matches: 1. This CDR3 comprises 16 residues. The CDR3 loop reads CASSQASGGATGELFF. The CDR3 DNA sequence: TGTGCCAGCAGCCAAGCTAGCGGGGGGGCCACCGGGGAGCTGTTTTTT.

CDR3 coding DNA: TGTGCCAGCAGCTTGGGGGCGTCCACAGATACGCAGTATTTT. This codes for CASSLGASTDTQYF. The chain links TRBV5-4 to TRBJ2-3; D call uncertain. The CDR3 length is 14 residues. Trimming left V 0 bases short and J 2 bases short, with 7 bases between. Germline assignment: CDR1 SGHNT and CDR2 YYREEE (reference sequence).

This CDR3 is CASSLTGDGNQPQHF. The DNA for the CDR3 is TGCGCCAGCAGCCTGACAGGGGATGGCAATCAGCCCCAGCATTTT. This chain connects TRBV5-1 to TRBJ1-5; TRBD1 agrees at 8 bases. The CDR3 covers 15 residues. With V trimmed by 4 bases and J by 2 bases, 5 bases remained unmatched. The germline gives CDR1 SGHRS, CDR2 YFSETQ. Supplemented by reference TRBV5-1 and TRBJ1-5, the full variable domain reads KAGVTQTPRYLIKTRGQQVTLSCSPISGHRSVSWYQQTPGQGLQFLFEYFSETQRNKGNFPGRFSGRQFSNSRSEMNVSTLELGDSALYLCASSLTGDGNQPQHFGDGTRLSIL.

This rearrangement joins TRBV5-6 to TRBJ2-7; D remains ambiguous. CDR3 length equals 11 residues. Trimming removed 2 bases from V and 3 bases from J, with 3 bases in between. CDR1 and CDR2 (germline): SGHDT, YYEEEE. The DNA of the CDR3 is TGTGCCAGCAGCTTTAACTACGAGCAGTACTTC. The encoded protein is CASSFNYEQYF.

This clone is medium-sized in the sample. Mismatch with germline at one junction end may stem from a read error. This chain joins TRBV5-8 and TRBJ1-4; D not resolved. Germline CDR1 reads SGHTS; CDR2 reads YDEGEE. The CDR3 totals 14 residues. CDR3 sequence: CASSLEEAPRIRIF. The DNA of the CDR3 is TGTGCCAGCAGCTTGGAGGAGGCCCCGCGAATCCGAATTTTT.

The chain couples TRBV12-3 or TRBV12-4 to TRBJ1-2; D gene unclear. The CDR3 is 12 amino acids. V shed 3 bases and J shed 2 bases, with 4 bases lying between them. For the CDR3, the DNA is TGTGCCAGCAGTTTCGGGAACTATGGCTACACCTTC. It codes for CASSFGNYGYTF.

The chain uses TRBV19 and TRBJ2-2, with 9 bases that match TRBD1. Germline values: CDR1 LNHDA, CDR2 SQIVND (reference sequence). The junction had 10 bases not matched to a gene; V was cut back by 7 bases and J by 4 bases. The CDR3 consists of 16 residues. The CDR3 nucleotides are TGTGCCAGTAAGGCGGGGGACAGGGTGCCCACCGGGGAGCTGTTTTTT. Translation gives CASKAGDRVPTGELFF. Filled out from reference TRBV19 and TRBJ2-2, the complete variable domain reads DGGITQSPKYLFRKEGQNVTLSCEQNLNHDAMYWYRQDPGQGLRLIYYSQIVNDFQKGDIAEGYSVSREKKESFPLTVTSAQKNPTAFYLCASKAGDRVPTGELFFGEGSRLTVL.

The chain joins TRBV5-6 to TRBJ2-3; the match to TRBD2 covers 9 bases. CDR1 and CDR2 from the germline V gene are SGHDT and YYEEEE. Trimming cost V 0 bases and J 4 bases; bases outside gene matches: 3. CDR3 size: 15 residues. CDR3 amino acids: CASSLDLAGSDTQYF. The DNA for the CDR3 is TGTGCCAGCAGCTTGGATCTAGCGGGGTCAGATACGCAGTATTTT.

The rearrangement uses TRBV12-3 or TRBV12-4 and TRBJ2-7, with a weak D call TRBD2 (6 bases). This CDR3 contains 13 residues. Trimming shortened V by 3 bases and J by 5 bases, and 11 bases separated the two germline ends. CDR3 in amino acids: CASSFAGSNEQYF. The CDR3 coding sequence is TGTGCCAGCAGTTTTGCGGGGTCGAACGAGCAGTACTTC.

The CDR3 sequence is CAISDRGGEDGYTF. The CDR3 DNA is TGTGCCATCAGTGATCGGGGCGGGGAAGATGGCTACACCTTC. This rearrangement joins TRBV10-3 to TRBJ1-2; maybe TRBD1 (5 bases). V was trimmed by 3 bases and J by 6 bases, leaving 14 bases between them. Per the germline V gene, CDR1 is ENHRY and CDR2 is SYGVKD. The CDR3 extends over 14 amino acids.

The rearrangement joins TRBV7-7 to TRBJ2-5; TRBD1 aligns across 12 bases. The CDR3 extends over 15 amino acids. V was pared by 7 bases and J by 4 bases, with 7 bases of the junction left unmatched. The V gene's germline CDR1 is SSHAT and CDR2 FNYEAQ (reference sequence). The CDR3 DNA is TGTGCCAGCACCATTGGGACAGGGGGCGGAGAGACCCAGTACTTC. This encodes CASTIGTGGGETQYF.